This T cell receptor (beta chain) emerged from a study of Ad26.COV2.S vaccination and SARS-CoV-2 variants. Overall study context: By the intramuscular route, Ad26.COV2.S was given once, or twice 56 days apart.

Here immunoSEQ multiplex PCR was the method, and the copy in TCRdb shows in-frame clones only, minus some. The data contain about 350,000 clones, about 89% of them singletons. General study results and limits: TCR breadth and depth estimates may have understated total T cell responses.

Details on this clone: Its antigen is currently unknown.

Treatment given: roughly 20 received Ad26.COV2.S at low or high dose, single or two shots; five or six received placebo; per-sample allocation not given. At day 63 after the first vaccine or placebo injection, samples were drawn. From germline, CDR1 is LNHDA and CDR2 SQIVND (reference sequence). V lost 4 bases to trimming and J lost 8 bases, with 11 bases between them. The CDR3 extends over 13 amino acids. Specimen: peripheral blood, collected in a trial of Ad26.COV2.S vaccine versus placebo. The chain couples TRBV19 to TRBJ1-4; tentative D call: TRBD1 (5 bases). The sequence came from a person aged 18 to 59 who received the Ad26.COV2.S COVID-19 vaccine or a placebo. In nucleotides, the CDR3 is TGTGCCAGTAGTAATGACAGAGCCGAAAAACTGTTTTTT. Amino acid sequence: CASSNDRAEKLFF.